The 32 T cell receptor beta chains below were found in one sample sequenced in a study of cytomegalovirus exposure and HLA in healthy donors. It was with 60 Vbeta and 13 Jbeta primers that the PCR ran. Repertoires were generated with immunoSEQ multiplex PCR, while TCRdb's copy carries only in-frame clones and drops some. The table has roughly 230,000 clones, around nine tenths seen once. The sample comprised PBMCs. These receptors all stem from a girl aged 2-15 years in good health and CMV-seronegative.

The J gene is TRBJ2-3, the V gene TRBV6-1, with D perhaps matching TRBD1 (5 bases). This CDR3 has 16 residues. Trimming removed 2 bases at V and 1 base at J, with 13 bases between. From germline, CDR1 is MNHNS and CDR2 SASEGT. For the CDR3, the DNA is TGTGCCAGCAGTGAATCAGCAGGGCTAGGCACAGATACGCAGTATTTT. Translation gives CASSESAGLGTDTQYF.

The rearrangement links TRBV6-4 to TRBJ1-2; 7 bases agree with TRBD1. This CDR3 spans 13 amino acids. CDR1 MRHNA and CDR2 SNTAGT come from the germline V gene. Trimming at V came to 6 bases and at J to 3 bases, leaving 4 bases not matched to a gene. As DNA, the CDR3 is TGTGCCAGCAGGAGGGGGCGCGACTATGGCTACACCTTC. Translating gives CASRRGRDYGYTF.

The chain joins TRBV4-2 to TRBJ1-3; tentatively, D is TRBD1 (5 bases). Germline V gene sequence: CDR1 LGHNA, CDR2 YNFKEQ. V gave up 3 bases and J gave up 0 bases, with 12 bases separating them. The length of the CDR3 is 16 residues. The CDR3 region has the DNA TGTGCCAGCAGCCATGGAAGGGGCACCTCTGGAAACACCATATATTTT. It encodes CASSHGRGTSGNTIYF.

In the case of this clone: Other DNA sequences in this specimen translate into the identical CDR3. The chain carries TRBV5-4 and TRBJ2-3; 13 bases align to TRBD2. The V segment lost 9 bases and the J segment 8 bases; nucleotides outside the gene matches: 12. Germline assignment: CDR1 SGHNT and CDR2 YYREEE (reference sequence). The CDR3 has 15 amino acids. The DNA of the CDR3 is TGTGCCACCACCGGACTAGCGGGGGACCGCGGTACGCAGTATTTT. Translated: CATTGLAGDRGTQYF.

The chain employs TRBV2 and TRBJ2-5, with 7 bases fitting TRBD2. V was pared by 4 bases and J by 5 bases, with 4 bases of the junction left unmatched. The germline V gene encodes CDR1 SNHLY and CDR2 FYNNEI. CDR3 length equals 13 residues. The CDR3 spells CASSGRGGETQYF. The CDR3 DNA reads as TGTGCCAGCAGTGGGAGGGGAGGGGAGACCCAGTACTTC.

Remarks on this clone: At one boundary the junction diverges from the germline segment, which might be a read error. CDR3 sequence (DNA): TGTGCCAGCAGCCAAGATTACCAGCGGGAGGGGCATTTT. Protein sequence: CASSQDYQREGHF. The rearrangement joins TRBV4-2 to TRBJ2-3; TRBD2 matches at 10 bases. The CDR3 extends over 13 amino acids. The germline V gene encodes CDR1 LGHNA and CDR2 YNFKEQ.

In this sample, this clone turned up once. The chain links TRBV7-2 to TRBJ1-6; D remains unclear. Germline V gives CDR1 SGHTA, CDR2 FQGNSA. The ends were cut back, 5 bases at V and 10 bases at J, with 21 bases in the middle. The CDR3 contains 16 residues. The CDR3 sequence is CASSLLGGISGSPLHF. In DNA form, the CDR3 reads TGTGCCAGCAGCCTCCTGGGAGGGATTAGTGGATCACCCCTCCACTTT.

The J gene is TRBJ1-2, the V gene TRBV10-3; a possible D gene is TRBD1 (5 bases). Germline CDR1 and CDR2: ENHRY and SYGVKD. Trimming took 11 bases from V and 0 from J, leaving 16 bases between them. The CDR3 has 14 amino acids. CDR3 bases: TGTGCCGTCTCTGACAGTGGCCCTAACTATGGCTACACCTTC. Encoded protein: CAVSDSGPNYGYTF.

CDR3 sequence reads: CATSREATTGYTF. CDR3 coding DNA: TGTGCCACCAGCAGAGAAGCTACCACGGGCTACACCTTC. The genes are TRBV15 and TRBJ1-2, with no clear D. This CDR3 is built from 13 residues. Germline lookup yields CDR1 LNHNV and CDR2 YYDKDF (reference sequence). The V end lost 0 bases, the J end lost 8 bases, and 10 bases lay between the germline ends.

The chain employs TRBV15 and TRBJ2-5, with 10 bases aligning to TRBD1. CDR3 size: 14 residues. Per the germline V gene, CDR1 is LNHNV and CDR2 is YYDKDF (reference sequence). J lost 5 bases, V lost 6 bases, and 6 bases had no gene match. The CDR3 reads CATRRDRGEETQYF. As DNA, the CDR3 is TGTGCCACCAGGCGGGACAGGGGTGAGGAGACCCAGTACTTC.

The chain joins TRBV13 to TRBJ1-4; D gene ambiguous. Germline V gene data show CDR1 as PRHDT and CDR2 as FYEKMQ (reference sequence). The CDR3 covers 12 residues. Trimming took 5 bases from V and 7 from J, leaving 8 bases between them. The CDR3 DNA reads TGTGCCAGCAGCCTGGGAGGTGAAAAACTGTTTTTT. Translation gives CASSLGGEKLFF.

This clone was seen only once. This sequence joins TRBV28 and TRBJ2-2, with D perhaps TRBD2 (6 bases). CDR3 length: 15 residues. The germline gives CDR1 MDHEN, CDR2 SYDVKM. The V end lost 11 bases, the J end lost 0 bases, and 16 bases lay between the germline ends. The CDR3 DNA follows: TGTGCCGGAGGGGACTTTAGGTCGAACACCGGGGAGCTGTTTTTT. It specifies CAGGDFRSNTGELFF.

The chain combines TRBV2 with TRBJ2-1; D gene ambiguous. Per germline, CDR1 SNHLY and CDR2 FYNNEI. V lost 11 bases to trimming and J lost 6 bases, with 20 bases between them. This CDR3 has 14 residues. The CDR3, as DNA: TGTGCCGGCCAGTCGCAGGTTATAGGCAATGAGCAGTTCTTC. It is translated as CAGQSQVIGNEQFF.

The chain links TRBV10-2 to TRBJ2-4; TRBD2 might be the D (5 bases). V lost 2 bases to trimming and J lost 0 bases, with 11 bases between them. The CDR3 loop spans 16 amino acids. From germline, CDR1 is WSHSY and CDR2 SAAADI. The CDR3 bases are TGCGCCAGCAGTGAGACCGTAGCGTTAGCCAAAAACATTCAGTACTTC. Encoded protein: CASSETVALAKNIQYF.

The V and J genes are TRBV4-1 and TRBJ2-7, with TRBD1 as a possible D gene (6 bases). Germline V gene data show CDR1 as MGHRA and CDR2 as YSYEKL. V shed 4 bases and J shed 6 bases, with 10 bases lying between them. This CDR3 is built from 12 residues. CDR3 sequence: CASSPQGSEQYF. The CDR3 nucleotides read TGCGCCAGCAGCCCCCAGGGGAGCGAGCAGTACTTC.

This chain connects TRBV10-3 to TRBJ2-1; TRBD2 aligns across 7 bases. Trimming at V came to 3 bases and at J to 3 bases, leaving 2 bases not matched to a gene. Germline V gene sequence: CDR1 ENHRY, CDR2 SYGVKD. The CDR3 is 14 residues long. CDR3 nucleotide sequence: TGTGCCATCAGTGACCGGGAGGACTACAATGAGCAGTTCTTC. Translation gives CAISDREDYNEQFF.

This rearrangement joins TRBV29-1 to TRBJ2-1; TRBD2 is a possible D gene (6 bases). The CDR3 spans 14 residues. Germline V gene lookup returns CDR1 SQVTM and CDR2 ANQGSEA. V gave up 5 bases and J gave up 3 bases, with 14 bases separating them. CDR3: CSVLRLAYYNEQFF. In DNA form, the CDR3 reads TGCAGCGTTCTTCGGCTAGCGTACTACAATGAGCAGTTCTTC.

V gene TRBV7-8 combines with J gene TRBJ2-1; the D is unclear. Trimming shortened V by 4 bases and J by 8 bases, and 9 bases separated the two germline ends. The CDR3 length is 12 residues. CDR1 SGHVS and CDR2 FQNEAQ come from the germline V gene. CDR3 region: CASSYALYEQFF. CDR3 coding DNA: TGTGCCAGCAGCTACGCACTCTATGAGCAGTTCTTC. Complete variable domain (other parts from reference TRBV7-8 and TRBJ2-1): GAGVSQSPRYKVAKRGQDVALRCDPISGHVSLFWYQQALGQGPEFLTYFQNEAQLDKSGLPSDRFFAERPEGSVSTLKIQRTQQEDSAVYLCASSYALYEQFFGPGTRLTVL.

The chain links TRBV6-6 to TRBJ2-2; a possible D gene is TRBD1 (6 bases). The germline CDR1 and CDR2 sequences are MNHNY and SVGAGI (reference sequence). This CDR3 has 13 residues. V was cut by 5 bases and J by 5 bases, with 9 bases left in between. Here the CDR3 reads CASSGTLTGELFF. The CDR3 bases are TGTGCCAGCAGTGGGACACTTACCGGGGAGCTGTTTTTT.

J is TRBJ1-6 and V is TRBV21-1; the D call in the table, TRBD1, was not verified against the DNA. TRBV21-1 counts as a pseudogene. This CDR3 region has 20 residues. The CDR3 reads CASSHKPGGAGLTDNSPLHF. The CDR3 DNA follows: TGTGCCAGCAGTCACAAACCAGGGGGCGCGGGTTTAACAGATAATTCACCCCTCCACTTT.

The chain couples TRBV27 to TRBJ2-5; 9 nucleotides match TRBD2. With V trimmed by 3 bases and J by 5 bases, 7 bases remained unmatched. CDR3 length: 15 amino acids. The germline V gene encodes CDR1 MNHEY and CDR2 SMNVEV (reference sequence). The CDR3 nucleotides read TGTGCCAGCAGTTTGGGCCTAGCGGGGAGGGAGACCCAGTACTTC. It translates to CASSLGLAGRETQYF.

V is TRBV6-6 and J is TRBJ1-2; 9 nucleotides agree with TRBD1. The CDR3 runs to 16 residues. Germline CDR1 reads MNHNY; CDR2 reads SVGAGI (reference sequence). Trimming at V came to 1 base and at J to 4 bases, leaving 7 bases not matched to a gene. The CDR3, as DNA: TGTGCCAGCAGTTACTTTGATACAGGGGGCCGCTATGGCTACACCTTC. Translated: CASSYFDTGGRYGYTF.

The chain joins TRBV9 to TRBJ1-3; D is possibly TRBD1 (5 bases). Germline assignment: CDR1 SGDLS and CDR2 YYNGEE. CDR3 length: 16 residues. Trimming pared 2 bases from V and 0 bases from J, leaving 12 bases between. Here the CDR3 reads CASSVFVQGSGNTIYF. CDR3 coding DNA: TGTGCCAGCAGCGTTTTTGTTCAGGGCTCTGGAAACACCATATATTTT.

The V gene is TRBV7-2, the J gene TRBJ1-4; D not certain. The CDR3 consists of 16 residues. CDR1 is SGHTA and CDR2 is FQGNSA in the germline V gene. V shed 0 bases and J shed 5 bases, with 13 bases lying between them. The CDR3 DNA reads TGTGCCAGCAGCTTAGCTGCTCTTGGAGGGAATGAAAAACTGTTTTTT. This translates into CASSLAALGGNEKLFF.

The chain combines TRBV27 with TRBJ2-1, with 10 positions matching TRBD1. The CDR3 runs to 19 residues. Germline V gene sequence: CDR1 MNHEY, CDR2 SMNVEV (reference sequence). With 3 bases clipped from V and 6 bases from J, the junction kept 17 bases outside the gene matches. The CDR3 loop is CASSLFRWEGTGDINEQFF. The DNA for the CDR3 is TGTGCCAGCAGTTTGTTTCGTTGGGAAGGGACAGGGGATATCAATGAGCAGTTCTTC.

The chain combines TRBV19 with TRBJ2-5, with a tentative D call TRBD1 (6 bases). V was clipped by 9 bases and J by 5 bases, with 13 bases between them. CDR3 length: 12 residues. Germline V gene lookup returns CDR1 LNHDA and CDR2 SQIVND (reference sequence). Here the CDR3 DNA reads TGTGCCAGCGCAGGGGCGGCGGAGACCCAGTACTTC. Translating gives CASAGAAETQYF. Variable domain in full (rest from reference TRBV19 and TRBJ2-5): DGGITQSPKYLFRKEGQNVTLSCEQNLNHDAMYWYRQDPGQGLRLIYYSQIVNDFQKGDIAEGYSVSREKKESFPLTVTSAQKNPTAFYLCASAGAAETQYFGPGTRLLVL.

CDR3 residues: CASSLGTGGNYGYTF. The CDR3 coding sequence is TGTGCCAGCAGCCTAGGGACAGGGGGTAACTATGGCTACACCTTC. This chain links TRBV7-9 with TRBJ1-2; 11 bases are a match to TRBD1. This CDR3 contains 15 residues. Germline CDR1 is SEHNR and CDR2 is FQNEAQ (reference sequence). J was trimmed by 1 base and V by 5 bases; bases with no gene match: 3.

V gene TRBV4-1 combines with J gene TRBJ2-3, with 7 bases aligning to TRBD1. The CDR3 sequence is 20 residues long. The germline V gene has CDR1 MGHRA and CDR2 YSYEKL. Germline trimming cut 0 bases from V and 5 bases from J; bases unmatched to any gene: 20. The CDR3 DNA sequence: TGCGCCAGCAGCCAAGATCTTGTACGGAAGACAGGGCTGAATCAAGATACGCAGTATTTT. Its protein is CASSQDLVRKTGLNQDTQYF.

The chain uses TRBV4-1 and TRBJ2-7, with 7 bases matching TRBD1. The V and J ends lost 1 base and 2 bases, in that order; junction bases with no gene match: 2. CDR1 and CDR2 (germline): MGHRA, YSYEKL. The CDR3 length is 14 residues. This CDR3 is CASSQVGTAYEQYF. The CDR3 region has the DNA TGCGCCAGCAGCCAAGTCGGGACAGCCTACGAGCAGTACTTC.

Comments on this clone: Germline and junction disagree at one end, which may indicate a read error. The chain has TRBV7-9 and TRBJ1-2, with TRBD1 identical over 7 bases. The CDR3 spans 14 residues. Germline V gene lookup returns CDR1 SEHNR and CDR2 FQNEAQ (reference sequence). CDR3 sequence (DNA): TGTTCCAGCAGCGAACCAGGGACAGCCTATGGCTACACCTTC. This sequence encodes CSSSEPGTAYGYTF.

The chain has TRBV9 and TRBJ1-1, with D possibly matching TRBD1 (6 bases). Trimming removed 0 bases at V and 2 bases at J, with 11 bases between. From germline, CDR1 is SGDLS and CDR2 YYNGEE. The CDR3 sequence is 15 residues long. This chain's CDR3 is CASSVGTAINTEAFF. The CDR3 region has the DNA TGTGCCAGCAGCGTAGGGACAGCGATTAACACTGAAGCTTTCTTT.

The chain recombines TRBV30 with TRBJ2-5; TRBD1 agrees at 8 bases. Judging by the DNA end, TRBJ2-7 fits better; the J call may be wrong. The CDR3 has 15 residues. CDR1 GTSNPN and CDR2 SVGIG come from the germline V gene (reference sequence). The CDR3 region has the DNA TGTGCCTGGAGTGTTTTCGGAACAGGGGGTTACGAGCAGTACTTC. It translates to CAWSVFGTGGYEQYF.